This TCR beta chain was captured in a study of T cells in Graves' hyperthyroidism and ophthalmopathy. Turning to the study itself: The initial diagnosis was the point when peripheral blood was collected, ahead of any treatment.

Amplification of TCR beta CDR3 regions used RNA as the template. HTBI primers were used for first-round RT-PCR of the TCR CDR3. TCRdb re-called the multiplex PCR reads with MiXCR, one entry per CDR3 protein. In the table there are 600,000 to 850,000 distinct CDR3 sequences, roughly 20% of which are singletons. The CDR3 consists of 15 residues. V gave up 8 bases and J gave up 6 bases, with 17 bases separating them. The V gene's germline CDR1 is MNHEY and CDR2 SMNVEV (reference sequence). The chain joins TRBV27 to TRBJ1-6, with unresolved D. The TCR originated in a woman between 50 and 59 years old with Graves' hyperthyroidism that later progressed to Graves' ophthalmopathy. Sequenced: blood. The CDR3 loop reads CASAPGVLPNSPLHF. The CDR3 coding sequence is TGTGCCAGCGCCCCCGGGGTCCTACCTAATTCACCCCTCCACTTT.